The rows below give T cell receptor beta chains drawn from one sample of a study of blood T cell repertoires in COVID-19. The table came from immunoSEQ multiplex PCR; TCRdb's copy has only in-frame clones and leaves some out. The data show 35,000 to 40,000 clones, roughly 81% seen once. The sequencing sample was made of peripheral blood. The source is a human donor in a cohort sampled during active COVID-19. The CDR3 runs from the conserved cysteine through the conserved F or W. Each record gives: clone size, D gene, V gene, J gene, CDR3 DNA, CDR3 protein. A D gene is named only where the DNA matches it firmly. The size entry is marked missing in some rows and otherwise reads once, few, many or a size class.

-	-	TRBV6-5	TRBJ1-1	TGTGCCAGCGGCAGGGGTGGGTTGAGAACTGAAGCTTTCTTT	CASGRGGLRTEAFF
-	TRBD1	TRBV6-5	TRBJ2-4	TGTGCCAGCACGGCTGGACAGGGGCCAAACATTCAGTACTTC	CASTAGQGPNIQYF
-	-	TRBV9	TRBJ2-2	TGTGCCAGCAGCGTAACCCCGGACTGGCGAACGAACACCGGGGAGCTGTTTTTT	CASSVTPDWRTNTGELFF
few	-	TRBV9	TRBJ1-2	TGTGCCAGCAGCGTAGACAGGGTCGGCGGCTACACCTTC	CASSVDRVGGYTF
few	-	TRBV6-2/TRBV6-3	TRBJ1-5	TGTGCCAGCAGTTCGGTGACAGCTCTGGGATACAGCAATCAGCCCCAGCATTTT	CASSSVTALGYSNQPQHF
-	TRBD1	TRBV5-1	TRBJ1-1	TGCGCCAGCAGCCCCATGAGACAGGGTGAAGCTTTCTTT	CASSPMRQGEAFF
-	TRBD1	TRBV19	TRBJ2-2	TGTGCCAGTCGGGACAGCAACACCGGGGAGCTGTTTTTT	CASRDSNTGELFF
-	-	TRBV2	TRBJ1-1	TGTGCCAGCACCAAGAGTGAGGACGGGGGCACTGAAGCTTTCTTT	CASTKSEDGGTEAFF
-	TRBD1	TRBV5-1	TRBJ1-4	TGCGCCAGCAGCCAGGGACAGGGTCTGAGAAAACTGTTTTTT	CASSQGQGLRKLFF
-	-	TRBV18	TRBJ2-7	TGTGCCAGCTCACCGTTGCCGGCTGGGCCCAAGATGGAGCAGTACTTC	CASSPLPAGPKMEQYF
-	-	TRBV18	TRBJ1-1	TGTGCCAGCTCACCGGCTAGAGTGGCAAACACTGAAGCTTTCTTT	CASSPARVANTEAFF
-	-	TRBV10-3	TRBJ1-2	TGTGCCATCAGTGAGTCCGAAGGGGCTAACTATGGCTACACCTTC	CAISESEGANYGYTF
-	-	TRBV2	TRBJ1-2	TGTGCCAGCAGAGCCTCGGGACTAACTTATGGCTACACCTTC	CASRASGLTYGYTF
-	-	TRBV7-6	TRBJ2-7	TGTGCCAGCAGCTTAGGGCATAACAGAGGGGCTTTGGGAGGGCAGTACTTC	CASSLGHNRGALGGQYF
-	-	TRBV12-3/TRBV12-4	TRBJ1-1	TGTGCCAGCAGTACAGGGTTCACTGAAGCTTTCTTT	CASSTGFTEAFF
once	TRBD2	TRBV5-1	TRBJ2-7	TGCGCCAGCAGCTTGGGACTAGCGGGCCGTTTTGGTGTATCCTACGAGCAGTACTTC	CASSLGLAGRFGVSYEQYF
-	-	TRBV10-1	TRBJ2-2	TGCGCCAGCAGTACCGACAGGCGGGAGCTGTTTTTT	CASSTDRRELFF
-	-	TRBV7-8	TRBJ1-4	TGTGCCAGCAGCTTCGCAGGGAATGAAAAACTGTTTTTT	CASSFAGNEKLFF
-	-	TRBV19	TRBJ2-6	TGTGCCAGTAGTTCCACAGGGAGTGGGGCCAACGTCCTGACTTTC	CASSSTGSGANVLTF
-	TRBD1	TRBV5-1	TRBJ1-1	TGCGCCAGCAGCCCCCAGGGACAGGGAGGGACTGAAGCTTTCTTT	CASSPQGQGGTEAFF
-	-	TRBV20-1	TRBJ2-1	TGCAGTGCTCCCCAGGGGAATGAGCAGTTCTTC	CSAPQGNEQFF
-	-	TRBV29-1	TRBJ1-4	TGCAGCGGCGGGTTGGGCTCTAATGAAAAACTGTTTTTT	CSGGLGSNEKLFF
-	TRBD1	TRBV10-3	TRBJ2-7	TGTGCCATCAGTGACGGACAGGGCAGCTCCTACGAGCAGTACTTC	CAISDGQGSSYEQYF
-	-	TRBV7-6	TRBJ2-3	TGTGCCAGCAGCAGGGGACTCCGCACAGATACGCAGTATTTT	CASSRGLRTDTQYF
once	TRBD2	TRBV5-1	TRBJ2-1	TGCGCCAGCAGCCTTGGGACTAGCAATGAGCAGTTCTTC	CASSLGTSNEQFF
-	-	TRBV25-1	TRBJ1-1	TGTGCCAGCAGTCCTTCAGGGTATGAAGCTTTCTTT	CASSPSGYEAFF
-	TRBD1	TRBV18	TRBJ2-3	TGTGCCAGCTCACCAGGAGACAGGGGGTTGACAGATACGCAGTATTTT	CASSPGDRGLTDTQYF
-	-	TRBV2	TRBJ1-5	TGTGCCAGCAGTCCAGACAGGAGTGGCAATCAGCCCCAGCATTTT	CASSPDRSGNQPQHF
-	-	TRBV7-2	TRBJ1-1	TGTGCCAGCAGCTTACTCGGCCTGGGGGCGGTCACTGAAGCTTTCTTT	CASSLLGLGAVTEAFF
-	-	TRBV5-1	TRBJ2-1	TGCGCCAGCAGAACCAGCGGGTCCAGCTCCTACAATGAGCAGTTCTTC	CASRTSGSSSYNEQFF
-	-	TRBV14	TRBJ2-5	TGTGCCAGCAGCCAACCAGGCCAGAAAGAGACCCAGTACTTC	CASSQPGQKETQYF
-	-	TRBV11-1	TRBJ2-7	TGTGCCAGCAGCTTGAGCGGGTTCGAGCAGTACTTC	CASSLSGFEQYF
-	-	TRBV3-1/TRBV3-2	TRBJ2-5	TGTGCCAGCAGCCAACTCCAGCGGCAAGAGACCCAGTACTTC	CASSQLQRQETQYF
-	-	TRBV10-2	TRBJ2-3	TGCGCCAGCAGTGAGTCAGGGACAACAGGAACTAGCACAGATACGCAGTATTTT	CASSESGTTGTSTDTQYF
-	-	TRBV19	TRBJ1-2	TGTGCCAGTAGTATAATGCAGGGCTATGGCTACACCTTC	CASSIMQGYGYTF
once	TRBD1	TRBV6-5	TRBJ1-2	TGTGCCAGCAGCGCCAGGACAGGGGGAAATGGCTACACCTTC	CASSARTGGNGYTF
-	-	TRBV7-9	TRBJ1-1	TGTGCCAGCAGCTTAGGACAACTGAACACTGAAGCTTTCTTT	CASSLGQLNTEAFF
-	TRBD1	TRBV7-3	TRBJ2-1	TGTGCCAGCAGCCCCGGGACAGGGGGCGGGTCCAGCTCCTACAATGAGCAGTTCTTC	CASSPGTGGGSSSYNEQFF
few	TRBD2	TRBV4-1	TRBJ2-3	TGCGCCAGCAGCCAAGATAGGGCGGGGGGGCCAGATACGCAGTATTTT	CASSQDRAGGPDTQYF
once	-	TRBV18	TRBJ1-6	TGTGCCAGCTCACCCACGGAGCTTCATACTGTCTATAATTCACCCCTCCACTTT	CASSPTELHTVYNSPLHF
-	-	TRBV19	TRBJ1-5	TGTGCCAGTAGCCGAACCCTCCGACAGGCGAATAATCAGCCCCAGCATTTT	CASSRTLRQANNQPQHF
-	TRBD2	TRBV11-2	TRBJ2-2	TGTGCCAGCAGCTTAAGGACTAGCGGGGGCCTGAACACCGGGGAGCTGTTTTTT	CASSLRTSGGLNTGELFF
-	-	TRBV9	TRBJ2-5	TGTGCCAGCAGCGTAGAAGGTAGGGGCCAAGAGACCCAGTACTTC	CASSVEGRGQETQYF
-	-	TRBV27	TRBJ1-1	TGTGCCAGCAGTTTTTTATTGAACACTGAAGCTTTCTTT	CASSFLLNTEAFF
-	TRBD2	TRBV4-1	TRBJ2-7	TGCGCCAGCAGCCAAGATAAGCGGGGGGACCTTTTCGAGCAGTACTTC	CASSQDKRGDLFEQYF
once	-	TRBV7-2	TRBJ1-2	TGTGCCAGCAGCTTAGGGGGGGGCCCGACTGCTGGCTACACCTTC	CASSLGGGPTAGYTF
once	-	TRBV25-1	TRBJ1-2	TGTGCCAGCAGTGAACAGAACTATGGCTACACCTTC	CASSEQNYGYTF
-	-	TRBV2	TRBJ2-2	TGTGCCAGCAGTGTTAGGGGGAACACCGGGGAGCTGTTTTTT	CASSVRGNTGELFF
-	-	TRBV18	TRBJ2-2	TGTGCCAGCTCACCCCGGAGGGACCCAGGGGAGCTGTTTTTT	CASSPRRDPGELFF
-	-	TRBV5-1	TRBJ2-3	TGCGCCAGCAGCCCAGCGGCGGGGGCAGCCCGTAGCACAGATACGCAGTATTTT	CASSPAAGAARSTDTQYF
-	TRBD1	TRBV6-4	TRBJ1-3	TGTGCCAGCAGAGACGGACAGGGGCCAAACACCATATATTTT	CASRDGQGPNTIYF
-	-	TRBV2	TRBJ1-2	TGTGCCAGCAGTGACCGAGGGACGGGAGATGGCTACACCTTC	CASSDRGTGDGYTF
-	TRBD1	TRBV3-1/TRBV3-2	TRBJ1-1	TGTGCCAGCAGCCAGAACAGGGGTAGCGCTGAAGCTTTCTTT	CASSQNRGSAEAFF
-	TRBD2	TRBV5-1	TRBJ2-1	TGCGCCAGCAGCCGATCTGGCGGGGGAGTCTCCTACAATGAGCAGTTCTTC	CASSRSGGGVSYNEQFF